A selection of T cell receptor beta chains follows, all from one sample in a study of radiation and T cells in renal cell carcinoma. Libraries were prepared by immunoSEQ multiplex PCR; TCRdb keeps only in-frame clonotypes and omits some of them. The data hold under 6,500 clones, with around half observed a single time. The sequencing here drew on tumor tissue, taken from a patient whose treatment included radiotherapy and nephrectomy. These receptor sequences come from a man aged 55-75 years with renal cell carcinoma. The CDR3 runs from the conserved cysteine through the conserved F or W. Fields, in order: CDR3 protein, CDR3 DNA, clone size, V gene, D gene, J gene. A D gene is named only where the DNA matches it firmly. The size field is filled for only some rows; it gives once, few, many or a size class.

CDR3 protein: CASSPTVGNYNYGYTF; CDR3 DNA: TGCGCCAGCAGCCCTACCGTGGGTAATTATAACTATGGCTACACCTTC; clone size: NA; V gene: TRBV5-5; D gene: NA; J gene: TRBJ1-2
CDR3 protein: CASTEGAGGYGYTF; CDR3 DNA: TGTGCCAGCACCGAGGGGGCCGGAGGCTATGGCTACACCTTC; clone size: NA; V gene: TRBV6-5; D gene: TRBD1; J gene: TRBJ1-2
CDR3 protein: CASSLARRDEQYF; CDR3 DNA: TGCGCCAGCAGCTTGGCCAGGAGGGACGAGCAGTACTTC; clone size: NA; V gene: TRBV5-1; D gene: NA; J gene: TRBJ2-7
CDR3 protein: CASSFIDRDRIYGYTF; CDR3 DNA: TGTGCCAGCAGCTTTATCGATCGGGACCGAATCTATGGCTACACCTTC; clone size: medium-sized; V gene: TRBV13; D gene: NA; J gene: TRBJ1-2
CDR3 protein: CASRQGVENTIYF; CDR3 DNA: TGTGCCAGCCGTCAGGGGGTGGAAAACACCATATATTTT; clone size: NA; V gene: TRBV7-9; D gene: TRBD1; J gene: TRBJ1-3
CDR3 protein: CASSGALVTDTQYF; CDR3 DNA: TGTGCCAGCAGCGGGGCGCTAGTCACAGATACGCAGTATTTT; clone size: medium-sized; V gene: TRBV5-6; D gene: NA; J gene: TRBJ2-3
CDR3 protein: CASSLDGTPYEQYF; CDR3 DNA: TGCGCCAGCAGCTTGGACGGGACGCCATACGAGCAGTACTTC; clone size: NA; V gene: TRBV5-1; D gene: NA; J gene: TRBJ2-7
CDR3 protein: CASRPRGVSPYGYTF; CDR3 DNA: TGTGCCAGCAGGCCTCGGGGTGTGTCTCCCTATGGCTACACCTTC; clone size: NA; V gene: TRBV6-4; D gene: NA; J gene: TRBJ1-2
CDR3 protein: CSAHGPYEQYF; CDR3 DNA: TGCAGTGCTCATGGGCCTTACGAGCAGTACTTC; clone size: NA; V gene: TRBV20-1; D gene: NA; J gene: TRBJ2-7
CDR3 protein: CASSSGTSLHQLHEQYF; CDR3 DNA: TGTGCCAGCAGCTCGGGGACTAGTCTTCACCAATTACACGAGCAGTACTTC; clone size: NA; V gene: TRBV7-9; D gene: TRBD2; J gene: TRBJ2-7
CDR3 protein: CSVGKALYSGKGTEAFF; CDR3 DNA: TGCAGCGTTGGAAAAGCCCTATATTCAGGGAAGGGCACTGAAGCTTTCTTT; clone size: NA; V gene: TRBV29-1; D gene: NA; J gene: TRBJ1-1
CDR3 protein: CASSYFSPEAFF; CDR3 DNA: TGTGCCAGCAGTTACTTTTCCCCTGAAGCTTTCTTT; clone size: NA; V gene: TRBV6-6; D gene: NA; J gene: TRBJ1-1
CDR3 protein: CASSPTPWAGANVLTF; CDR3 DNA: TGTGCCAGCAGCCCCACCCCTTGGGCGGGGGCCAACGTCCTGACTTTC; clone size: NA; V gene: TRBV7-4; D gene: NA; J gene: TRBJ2-6
CDR3 protein: CSVGQDDVLTF; CDR3 DNA: TGCAGCGTGGGACAGGACGACGTCCTGACTTTC; clone size: NA; V gene: TRBV29-1; D gene: TRBD1; J gene: TRBJ2-6
CDR3 protein: CASSLADRGLTYEQYF; CDR3 DNA: TGTGCCAGCAGCTTGGCTGACAGGGGGCTCACCTACGAGCAGTACTTC; clone size: NA; V gene: TRBV5-4; D gene: TRBD1; J gene: TRBJ2-7
CDR3 protein: CASSPDPGQGMFEQYF; CDR3 DNA: TGTGCCAGCAGCCCCGACCCGGGACAGGGGATGTTCGAGCAGTACTTC; clone size: NA; V gene: TRBV27; D gene: TRBD1; J gene: TRBJ2-7
CDR3 protein: CASSFPPPQAYGYTF; CDR3 DNA: TGTGCCAGCAGCTTCCCCCCACCCCAGGCCTATGGCTACACCTTC; clone size: few; V gene: TRBV7-9; D gene: NA; J gene: TRBJ1-2
CDR3 protein: CASSSTRGPGELFF; CDR3 DNA: TGCGCCAGCAGCTCGACTAGAGGCCCCGGGGAGCTGTTTTTT; clone size: NA; V gene: TRBV5-1; D gene: NA; J gene: TRBJ2-2
CDR3 protein: CASSQDQLAGGWEQYF; CDR3 DNA: TGCGCCAGCAGCCAAGATCAGCTAGCGGGAGGCTGGGAGCAGTACTTC; clone size: few; V gene: TRBV4-3; D gene: TRBD2; J gene: TRBJ2-7
CDR3 protein: CASSLVYRPGEKLFF; CDR3 DNA: TGTGCCAGCAGCTTAGTCTACAGACCCGGAGAAAAACTGTTTTTT; clone size: NA; V gene: TRBV11-2; D gene: NA; J gene: TRBJ1-4
CDR3 protein: CASSQDRVTNTEELFF; CDR3 DNA: TGTGCCAGCAGCCAGGACAGAGTAACGAACACCGAGGAGCTGTTTTTT; clone size: NA; V gene: TRBV11-2; D gene: NA; J gene: TRBJ2-2
CDR3 protein: CASSLGTVQPQHF; CDR3 DNA: TGTGCCAGCAGCTTGGGTACAGTACAGCCCCAGCATTTT; clone size: NA; V gene: TRBV5-3; D gene: NA; J gene: TRBJ1-5
CDR3 protein: CASSPRPRGDSPLHF; CDR3 DNA: TGTGCCAGCAGCCCGCGGCCACGGGGAGATTCACCCCTCCACTTT; clone size: NA; V gene: TRBV7-6; D gene: NA; J gene: TRBJ1-6
CDR3 protein: CASRSMRERGYNEQFF; CDR3 DNA: TGTGCCAGCAGATCAATGCGGGAGAGGGGGTACAATGAGCAGTTCTTC; clone size: few; V gene: TRBV28; D gene: NA; J gene: TRBJ2-1
CDR3 protein: CASSQEGTSNTGELFF; CDR3 DNA: TGTGCCAGCAGCCAAGAAGGGACTAGTAACACCGGGGAGCTGTTTTTT; clone size: NA; V gene: TRBV11-2; D gene: TRBD2; J gene: TRBJ2-2
CDR3 protein: CASSQGLAGPWAEQFF; CDR3 DNA: TGTGCCAGCAGCCAGGGACTAGCGGGACCGTGGGCTGAGCAGTTCTTC; clone size: NA; V gene: TRBV5-6; D gene: TRBD2; J gene: TRBJ2-1
CDR3 protein: CASSPGGVWGETQYF; CDR3 DNA: TGTGCCAGCAGCCCCGGGGGTGTGTGGGGAGAGACCCAGTACTTC; clone size: NA; V gene: TRBV7-8; D gene: NA; J gene: TRBJ2-5
CDR3 protein: CASSLGQGVYEQYF; CDR3 DNA: TGCGCCAGCAGCTTGGGACAGGGGGTTTACGAGCAGTACTTC; clone size: NA; V gene: TRBV5-1; D gene: TRBD1; J gene: TRBJ2-7
CDR3 protein: CAWTPRGGGNEKLFF; CDR3 DNA: TGTGCCTGGACCCCGAGGGGGGGAGGAAATGAAAAACTGTTTTTT; clone size: NA; V gene: TRBV30; D gene: NA; J gene: TRBJ1-4
CDR3 protein: CASGNPQVAYEQYF; CDR3 DNA: TGTGCTAGTGGAAACCCCCAGGTGGCCTACGAGCAGTACTTC; clone size: NA; V gene: TRBV12-5; D gene: NA; J gene: TRBJ2-7
CDR3 protein: CASSQDIGQGANYGYTF; CDR3 DNA: TGTGCCAGCAGCCAAGATATTGGACAGGGAGCTAACTATGGCTACACCTTC; clone size: few; V gene: TRBV4-2; D gene: TRBD1; J gene: TRBJ1-2
CDR3 protein: CASKDVAGYEQYF; CDR3 DNA: TGTGCCAGTAAAGACGTAGCGGGTTACGAGCAGTACTTC; clone size: NA; V gene: TRBV19; D gene: TRBD2; J gene: TRBJ2-7
CDR3 protein: CASSPGTSGANVLTF; CDR3 DNA: TGTGCCAGCAGTCCAGGGACCTCTGGGGCCAACGTCCTGACTTTC; clone size: NA; V gene: TRBV7-2; D gene: NA; J gene: TRBJ2-6
CDR3 protein: CASRSGGAHQPQHF; CDR3 DNA: TGTGCCAGCAGGTCAGGGGGCGCCCATCAGCCCCAGCATTTT; clone size: few; V gene: TRBV27; D gene: TRBD1; J gene: TRBJ1-5
CDR3 protein: CASRDSGSWSGELFF; CDR3 DNA: TGTGCCAGCAGGGACAGCGGGAGTTGGTCCGGGGAGCTGTTTTTT; clone size: medium-sized; V gene: TRBV7-8; D gene: TRBD2; J gene: TRBJ2-2
CDR3 protein: CASSSSTGLNTEAFF; CDR3 DNA: TGTGCCAGCAGCTCTTCTACGGGGCTGAACACTGAAGCTTTCTTT; clone size: NA; V gene: TRBV7-2; D gene: NA; J gene: TRBJ1-1
CDR3 protein: CAISERLVLTNEQFF; CDR3 DNA: TGTGCCATCAGTGAGAGACTAGTTCTTACCAATGAGCAGTTCTTC; clone size: NA; V gene: TRBV10-3; D gene: NA; J gene: TRBJ2-1
CDR3 protein: CASSFLLAGGSNEQFF; CDR3 DNA: TGTGCCAGCAGTTTCCTCCTAGCGGGAGGGTCAAATGAGCAGTTCTTC; clone size: NA; V gene: TRBV28; D gene: TRBD2; J gene: TRBJ2-1
CDR3 protein: CASSPGQGASYEQYF; CDR3 DNA: TGTGCCAGCTCCCCCGGACAGGGGGCCTCCTACGAGCAGTACTTC; clone size: NA; V gene: TRBV18; D gene: TRBD1; J gene: TRBJ2-7
CDR3 protein: CASSEPDRVGDEQYF; CDR3 DNA: TGTGCCAGCAGTGAACCCGACAGGGTGGGCGACGAGCAGTACTTC; clone size: NA; V gene: TRBV2; D gene: TRBD1; J gene: TRBJ2-7
CDR3 protein: CASTPWEGANEKLFF; CDR3 DNA: TGCGCCAGCACCCCGTGGGAGGGGGCTAATGAAAAACTGTTTTTT; clone size: NA; V gene: TRBV5-1; D gene: NA; J gene: TRBJ1-4
CDR3 protein: CASSLDDYNEQFF; CDR3 DNA: TGTGCCAGCAGCTTGGACGACTACAATGAGCAGTTCTTC; clone size: once; V gene: TRBV7-6; D gene: NA; J gene: TRBJ2-1
CDR3 protein: CASSVRGIGVF; CDR3 DNA: TGTGCCAGTAGTGTCAGGGGGATAGGAGTCTTC; clone size: few; V gene: TRBV19; D gene: TRBD1; J gene: TRBJ2-7
CDR3 protein: CASSPDRGGNTIYF; CDR3 DNA: TGTGCCAGCAGCCCGGACAGGGGGGGAAACACCATATATTTT; clone size: few; V gene: TRBV11-2; D gene: TRBD1; J gene: TRBJ1-3
CDR3 protein: CARSSTQGFVDEQYF; CDR3 DNA: TGTGCCAGAAGCTCAACACAGGGGTTCGTCGACGAGCAGTACTTC; clone size: NA; V gene: TRBV5-3; D gene: TRBD1; J gene: TRBJ2-7
CDR3 protein: CASSQGPGQGTYEQYF; CDR3 DNA: TGCGCCAGCAGCCAGGGACCGGGACAGGGCACCTACGAGCAGTACTTC; clone size: few; V gene: TRBV4-1; D gene: TRBD1; J gene: TRBJ2-7